The rows below give T cell receptor beta chains drawn from one sample of a study of blood T cell repertoires in COVID-19. Assay: immunoSEQ multiplex PCR; the TCRdb copy retains only in-frame clones and omits some. The profile shows 56,000 or so clones, 70% to 90% of them singletons. Sequencing was done on a sample of peripheral blood. The origin of the receptors is a woman aged 80 or over with active COVID-19. Each CDR3 is given with its conserved first and last residue. The order of the fields is clone size, V gene, D gene, J gene, CDR3 DNA, CDR3 protein. A D gene is named only where the DNA matches it firmly. A clone size is listed for some rows: how often the clone was seen (once, few, many), or a class if it is expanded.

>-|TRBV12-3/TRBV12-4|-|TRBJ1-6
TGTGCCAGCAGTTTAAACAGTAATTCACCCCTCCACTTT
CASSLNSNSPLHF
>few|TRBV7-9|TRBD1|TRBJ2-7
TGTGCCAGCAGCTCACTCCGGGACAGGGACCCCTACGAGCAGTACTTC
CASSSLRDRDPYEQYF
>-|TRBV28|-|TRBJ1-5
TGTGCCAGCCTTTCCGGCAGGGAGGGAAGAAATCAGCCCCAGCATTTT
CASLSGREGRNQPQHF
>-|TRBV19|TRBD1|TRBJ1-4
TGTGCCTCTGGACAGGCGATTAATGAAAAACTGTTTTTT
CASGQAINEKLFF
>-|TRBV28|-|TRBJ1-1
TGTGCCAGCAGTTTACAGGGATTGGCTTTCTTT
CASSLQGLAFF
>-|TRBV11-2|TRBD1|TRBJ2-7
TGTGCCAGCAGCGCCGACAGGGCTGGTATCAGCTACGAGCAGTACTTC
CASSADRAGISYEQYF
>-|TRBV7-3|-|TRBJ1-1
TGTGCCAGCAGCGCTCACTTGAACACTGAAGCTTTCTTT
CASSAHLNTEAFF
>-|TRBV28|-|TRBJ2-2
TGTGCCAGCAGTTTTATCGGGACTCGAGGCGGGGAGCTGTTTTTT
CASSFIGTRGGELFF
>-|TRBV2|-|TRBJ1-2
TGTGCCAGCAGTGAAGGGTCAGTTAACTATGGCTACACCTTC
CASSEGSVNYGYTF
>-|TRBV9|-|TRBJ2-1
TGTGCCAGCAATGAGGGGAGGTCGTGGAATGAGCAGTTCTTC
CASNEGRSWNEQFF
>-|TRBV9|-|TRBJ2-1
TGTGCCAGCAGCGTAGATAAGGAGGGTAGAAGCCATGAGCAGTTCTTC
CASSVDKEGRSHEQFF
>-|TRBV2|TRBD2|TRBJ2-3
TGTGCCAGCAGCCAGGCGGGGGTTAGGACAGATACGCAGTATTTT
CASSQAGVRTDTQYF
>-|TRBV2|-|TRBJ1-1
TGTGCCAGCAGAGAGGACACCACTGAAGCTTTCTTT
CASREDTTEAFF
>-|TRBV7-3|-|TRBJ2-3
TGTGCCAGCAGCCCGGACTCCTTTTACAGTGCACAGTATTTT
CASSPDSFYSAQYF
>-|TRBV7-9|-|TRBJ1-4
TGTGCCAGCAGCTCGAGATCAACTAATGAAAAACTGTTTTTT
CASSSRSTNEKLFF
>-|TRBV19|TRBD1|TRBJ2-7
TGTGCCAGTAGTATAGTATCCGGGACAGAGCCTTACGAGCAGTACTTC
CASSIVSGTEPYEQYF
>-|TRBV9|TRBD1|TRBJ2-3
TGTGCCAGCAGCCCAGGGGGCGGGGGCACAGATACGCAGTATTTT
CASSPGGGGTDTQYF
>-|TRBV12-3/TRBV12-4|-|TRBJ1-2
TGTGCCAGCACCCGATCAGGGGCGTGGGGCTACACCTTC
CASTRSGAWGYTF
>-|TRBV18|TRBD2|TRBJ2-1
TGTGCCAGCTCACCTGGGCGGGGGGGCAATGAGCAGTTCTTC
CASSPGRGGNEQFF
>-|TRBV7-3|-|TRBJ2-2
TGTGCCAGCAGCTTATTCGGGGGGAACACCGGGGAGCTGTTTTTT
CASSLFGGNTGELFF
>-|TRBV27|TRBD2|TRBJ2-2
TGTGCCAGTGGGGACCTAGCGGGGGGTTATACCGGGGAGCTGTTTTTT
CASGDLAGGYTGELFF
>few|TRBV4-1|TRBD1|TRBJ2-3
TGCGCCAGCAGCCAACCACCGTTTGGGACAGGGGACTCCCGCACAGATACGCAGTATTTT
CASSQPPFGTGDSRTDTQYF
>-|TRBV12-5|TRBD2|TRBJ2-1
TGTGCTAGTGGTTCCGGACTAGCGGGTAACAATGAGCAGTTCTTC
CASGSGLAGNNEQFF
>-|TRBV28|-|TRBJ1-3
TGTGCCAGCAGTTTGGGCCCTCGTCTCCTTTCTGGAAACACCATATATTTT
CASSLGPRLLSGNTIYF
>-|TRBV5-1|TRBD2|TRBJ2-1
TGCGCCAGCAGCTCCGGGACTAGCCTCTACAATGAGCAGTTCTTC
CASSSGTSLYNEQFF
>-|TRBV29-1|-|TRBJ1-1
TGCAGCGCTCAAGACAGGCGAGAAGCTTTCTTT
CSAQDRREAFF
>-|TRBV25-1|TRBD2|TRBJ2-3
TGTGCCAGCAGTGCCGGGGGGAGCACAGATACGCAGTATTTT
CASSAGGSTDTQYF
>-|TRBV7-2|TRBD2|TRBJ2-3
TGTGCCAGCAGCTTATCCCAACTAGCGGGGGGGCTAACAGATACGCAGTATTTT
CASSLSQLAGGLTDTQYF
>-|TRBV21-1|-|TRBJ1-1
TGTGCCAGCAGCCCATTACGGTCTAGGGGGATGAACACTGAAGCTTTCTTT
CASSPLRSRGMNTEAFF
>once|TRBV7-8|TRBD2|TRBJ2-3
TGTGCCAGCAGCTTAGGCACAGCGGGGGGGATAGTTCGGTATTTT
CASSLGTAGGIVRYF
>-|TRBV4-1|TRBD2|TRBJ2-1
TGCGCCAGCAGCCGCCGAGGATGGGGCGGGGGGGTCAATGAGCAGTTCTTC
CASSRRGWGGGVNEQFF
>-|TRBV19|TRBD2|TRBJ2-7
TGTGCCAGTAGTAGGGGGGAGGGGCTCCCCCCCTACGAGCAGTACTTC
CASSRGEGLPPYEQYF
>-|TRBV6-1|TRBD1|TRBJ1-5
TGTGCCAGCAGTGGAGGCAGGGACAGGGGGCTTGGCAATCAGCCCCAGCATTTT
CASSGGRDRGLGNQPQHF
>-|TRBV4-2|TRBD1|TRBJ1-4
TGTGCCAGCAGCGACCGACAGGGTCCCATGGAAAAACTGTTTTTT
CASSDRQGPMEKLFF